This is a list of T cell receptor beta chains from one sample in a study of blood T cell repertoires in COVID-19. This table comes from immunoSEQ multiplex PCR, and its TCRdb copy is limited to in-frame clones, with some not included. The sample has about 200,000 clones; roughly 80% are singletons. Sequences were obtained from peripheral blood. These receptors were obtained from a woman in her 40s with active or convalescent COVID-19. Each CDR3 is given with its conserved first and last residue. D genes are given only for firm matches. Not all rows give a size; the values are once, few, many and, for expanded clones, a class.

size	V	J	D	CDR3	DNA
.	TRBV21-1	TRBJ2-5	.	CASSKVGTGGGGETQYF	TGTGCCAGCAGCAAAGTAGGGACAGGGGGCGGAGGAGAGACCCAGTACTTC
.	TRBV14	TRBJ1-5	.	CASSQFGGPNQPQHF	TGTGCCAGCAGCCAATTCGGGGGGCCCAATCAGCCCCAGCATTTT
.	TRBV5-1	TRBJ2-1	TRBD2	CASSLSSGNNEQFF	TGCGCCAGCAGCTTGTCTAGCGGGAACAATGAGCAGTTCTTC
.	TRBV21-1	TRBJ1-2	.	CASSLGTGFGYTF	TGTGCCAGCAGCTTAGGGACAGGGTTTGGCTACACCTTC
.	TRBV10-1	TRBJ1-4	.	CASSGYDRLATNEKLFF	TGCGCCAGCAGTGGCTATGACAGACTCGCAACTAATGAAAAACTGTTTTTT
.	TRBV2	TRBJ2-2	TRBD2	CASTLAAGSGSVGELFF	TGTGCCAGCACCCTAGCGGCCGGTAGCGGGAGCGTCGGGGAGCTGTTTTTT
.	TRBV3-1/TRBV3-2	TRBJ2-3	TRBD2	CASSRGTSASTDTQYF	TGTGCCAGCAGCCGAGGGACTAGCGCCAGCACAGATACGCAGTATTTT
once	TRBV30	TRBJ1-6	.	CAWSVRGGSSPLHF	TGTGCCTGGAGTGTACGGGGGGGTAGCTCACCCCTCCACTTT
.	TRBV29-1	TRBJ1-6	.	CSVETGVGSPLHF	TGCAGCGTTGAAACGGGGGTGGGTTCACCCCTCCACTTT
.	TRBV11-3	TRBJ2-5	TRBD2	CASSSLFSGGVETQYF	TGTGCCAGCAGCTCCCTTTTTAGCGGGGGGGTCGAGACCCAGTACTTC
.	TRBV11-3	TRBJ1-5	.	CASSLSGDGQPQHF	TGTGCCAGCAGCTTATCAGGGGATGGTCAGCCCCAGCATTTT